The source of this TCR beta chain is a study of blood T cells in healthy people across ages (dated by TCRdb to about 2015). At the level of the whole study: In model experiments, template switching captured roughly one uniquely barcoded TCR beta cDNA molecule for every two T cells. Age-related changes in TCR beta repertoire diversity were measured in the study by deep sequencing normalized with unique cDNA molecular identifiers. The donors were split into four age groups: young (average around 15 years), middle-aged (around 37), aged (roughly 68) and long-lived (under 90). Using the same blood draw, the study looked at two additional independent replicas of 1 million unique cDNA reads for two donors, one aged 18 to 30 and the other aged 80 or older. What the authors observed across the whole study: There was a strong correlation between observed TCR beta diversity and the percentage of naive T cells measured by flow cytometry. The long-lived group showed more naive CD4+ T cells, fewer expanded clones and increased TCR diversity than the aged group, suggesting age selection. Conclusive comparison of naive and antigen-experienced compartments was prevented by the profiling of bulk unsorted PBMCs. Observed TCR beta diversity per million T cells fell roughly linearly with age, and a significant reduction was already apparent by age roughly 40. Total diversity estimates from one million sequenced T cells were considered lower bounds and underestimates. Donor CMV infection status was unknown, potentially confounding age-related changes in expanded clonotypes.

The library was built by means of 5' RACE. This sample was sequenced with an Illumina HiSeq 2500. A second PCR of about 6 to 12 cycles was run with a J-beta primer mix and a sample-barcoded 5' primer. A template-switch 5' adaptor carrying 12 random nucleotides introduced a unique molecular identifier onto each TCR beta cDNA molecule. At least 2.5 million CDR3-containing paired-end reads were obtained from each sample. First-strand cDNA was synthesized from all RNA with the Mint cDNA synthesis kit, primed by a TRBC-specific oligonucleotide. Following uracil-DNA glycosylase treatment, a first 18-cycle PCR with universal primers M1SS and BC2_uni_R was performed on all cDNA. For the original study's pipeline: For normalization, 1 million high-quality reads were randomly selected from each sample, with every read carrying a distinct molecular identifier. Instead of being binned into consensus sequences, reads that shared molecular identifiers were thrown out. CDR3 identification, clonotype clustering and error correction used MiTCR with a Q25 quality threshold and the strictest error-elimination algorithm. A nonparametric unseen species model using Euler transformation provided a lower-bound estimate of total TCR beta diversity. In-frame beta chains were kept once TCRdb had trimmed the public reads at Q25 with fastp and called clones with MiXCR. Each CDR3 protein gets just one entry, which takes the most common genes and DNA from the rows behind it. The V and J calls, along with clone size, are taken from TCRdb and not from the paper's own processing. The sample contains under 1,100,000 distinct CDR3 sequences, under 30% of them found a single time. The ten largest make up 0.65% to 0.95% of the sample.

Per the germline V gene, SQVTM is the CDR1 and ANQGSEA is the CDR2. V gives up 4 bases and J gives up 11 bases, and the segment between their germline ends measures 18 bases. CDR3 length: 12 amino acids, cysteine to phenylalanine. Solely the CDR3 DNA is kept, with 36 bases framed from the first base. This clonotype was seen a few times. It has no known antigen specificity. There are no base qualities to consult, and no much larger clone falls within one base. Donors were 39 systemically healthy Caucasian individuals from Russia aged roughly 6 to 95 years. Roughly 9 milliliters of peripheral blood were drawn from each donor into EDTA-treated Vacutainer tubes. PBMCs were isolated by Ficoll-Paque density-gradient centrifugation, with at least 6.5 million obtained per sample. Trizol reagent was used to extract total RNA from PBMCs, with at least 5.5 micrograms per sample. For every donor, flow cytometry on a PBMC aliquot measured the percentage of naive CD45RAhigh/CD27high T cells.

These data are also associated with another study on T cells of mothers and their children. As noted in the second study: Nine systemically healthy Caucasian individuals served as donors, namely three mothers together with their six children. cDNA synthesis used all of the extracted RNA, with around 1.4 ug of RNA in each 15 ul reaction. In the second PCR, the M1S primer introduced both the sample barcodes and 2-4 random nucleotides. Each mother yielded over 8 million TCR beta CDR3 reads and each child 3 million or so reads. In both related and unrelated pairs, thymic selection shapes the output of TCR recombination in a similar way, with inherited differences having only a minor effect. Normalized repertoire overlap was always found to be slightly, but never significantly, higher in related mother-child pairs than in unrelated mother-child pairs. With a sensitivity of about 100 clones per million clonotypes, no persistent microchimeric T cell clones were detected. In the study, deep NGS was used to compare the TCR beta repertoires of mothers and children, and features distinguishing related mother-child pairs from unrelated individuals were sought. The mean age was roughly 36 +/- 4 years for the mothers and approximately 11 +/- 4 years for the children. After adapter ligation was performed with NEBNext reagents, the libraries were sequenced on an Illumina HiSeq 2000 with 100+100 nt paired-end reads. Mother and child libraries were prepared a month apart and sequenced in separate runs to prevent cross-contamination. For each donor, somewhere between 500,000 and 2,000,000 distinct TCR beta clonotypes were identified. Naive TCR beta clonotypes were estimated from low-frequency clonotypes matched to each donor's FACS-determined naive share, without sorting.

Sequencing used blood. This clonotype originated in a girl under 10 years old in good health. This chain joins TRBV29-1 to TRBJ2-7; the D gene is perhaps TRBD1, from 6 matching bases. The DNA sequence is as follows: TGCAGCGTTGTGGTTCCCCCGACAGGAGAGTACTTC. This is translated as CSVVVPPTGEYF.